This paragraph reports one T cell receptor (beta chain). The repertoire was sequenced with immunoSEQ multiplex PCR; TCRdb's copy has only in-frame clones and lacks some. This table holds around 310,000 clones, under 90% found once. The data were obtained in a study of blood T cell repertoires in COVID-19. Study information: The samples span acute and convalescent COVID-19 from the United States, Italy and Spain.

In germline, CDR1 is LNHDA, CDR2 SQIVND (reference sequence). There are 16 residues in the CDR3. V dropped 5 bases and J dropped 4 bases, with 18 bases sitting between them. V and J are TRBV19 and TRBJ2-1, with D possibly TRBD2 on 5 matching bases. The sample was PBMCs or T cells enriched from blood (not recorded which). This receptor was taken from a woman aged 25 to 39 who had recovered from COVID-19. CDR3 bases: TGTGCCAGTAGTTCTGATTTGGGCGGGCTATACAATGAGCAGTTCTTC. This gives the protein CASSSDLGGLYNEQFF.